This T cell receptor beta chain was identified during a study of CD8+ T cells in alopecia areata. The overall study: Treated patients took oral tofacitinib at 5 to 10 mg twice daily.

Regarding the study as a whole: Researchers reported that TCR sharing among patients proved less clear than in mice, possibly HLA-linked. Lesional scalp, especially alopecia totalis/universalis, showed higher clonality than normal scalp.

Sequencing used cDNA as its template, made by extracting RNA and reverse transcribing it. TCRdb keeps only in-frame clones here, not all; method: immunoSEQ multiplex PCR. The data contain 140,000 to 150,000 clones, 85% to 90% of them singletons. This clone was counted once. Its antigen is as yet unknown. This specimen includes other DNA sequences encoding the same CDR3. Germline V lookup: CDR1 GTSNPN, CDR2 SVGIG (reference sequence). V lost 0 bases and J 6 bases, leaving 7 bases between the germline ends. The CDR3 totals 12 residues. The genes are TRBV30 and TRBJ2-3; tentative D call: TRBD1 (5 bases). Source: CD8+ T cells sorted from blood, taken at week 0. This TCR was recovered from a human donor with alopecia areata. CDR3 amino acids: CAWSVSGDTQYF. CDR3 sequence (DNA): TGTGCCTGGAGTGTGTCAGGGGATACGCAGTATTTT.